These 2 T cell receptor beta chains came from one sample sequenced in a study of cytomegalovirus exposure and HLA in healthy donors. Primers for the PCR totalled 60 Vbeta and 13 Jbeta. Assay: immunoSEQ multiplex PCR; the TCRdb copy retains only in-frame clones and omits some. The sample records about 200,000 clones, around 79% being singletons. The sequencing input was PBMCs. Receptors were obtained from a woman under 40 in good health and CMV-seropositive.

The chain uses TRBV30 and TRBJ2-5; 8 nucleotides line up with TRBD2. The better agreement between TRBJ2-7 and the DNA end casts doubt on the J call. CDR3 length: 14 amino acids. CDR1 and CDR2 from the germline V gene are GTSNPN and SVGIG (reference sequence). CDR3 in DNA: TGTGCCTGGGGGCCCGGGACTAGCTCCTACGAGCAGTACTTC. Amino acid sequence: CAWGPGTSSYEQYF.

The rearrangement joins TRBV7-9 to TRBJ2-6; a possible D gene is TRBD1 (6 bases). V was cut by 7 bases and J by 0 bases, with 13 bases left in between. The V gene's germline CDR1 is SEHNR and CDR2 FQNEAQ (reference sequence). The CDR3 is 16 amino acids. In DNA form, the CDR3 reads TGTGCCAGCAACCAACAGGGTACCTCTGGGGCCAACGTCCTGACTTTC. Protein: CASNQQGTSGANVLTF.